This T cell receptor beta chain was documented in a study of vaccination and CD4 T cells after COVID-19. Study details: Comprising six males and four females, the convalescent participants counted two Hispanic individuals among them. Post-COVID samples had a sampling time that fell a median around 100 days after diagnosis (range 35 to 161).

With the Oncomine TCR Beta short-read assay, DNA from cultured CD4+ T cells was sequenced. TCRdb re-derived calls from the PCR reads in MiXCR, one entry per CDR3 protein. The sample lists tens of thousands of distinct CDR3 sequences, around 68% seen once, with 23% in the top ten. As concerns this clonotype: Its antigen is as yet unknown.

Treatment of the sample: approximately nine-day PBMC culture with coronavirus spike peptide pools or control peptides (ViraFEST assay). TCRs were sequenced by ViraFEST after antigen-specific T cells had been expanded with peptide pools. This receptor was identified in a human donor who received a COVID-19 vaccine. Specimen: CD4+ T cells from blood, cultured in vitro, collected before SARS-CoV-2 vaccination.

The CDR3 loop reads CASSFQGGGYTF. The CDR3 coding sequence is TGTGCCAGCAGTTTCCAGGGAGGTGGCTACACCTTC. This sequence joins TRBV12-3 or TRBV12-4 and TRBJ1-2; weak D call: TRBD1 (5 bases). The V end was cut by 3 bases, the J end by 7 bases, with 9 bases between. This CDR3 comprises 12 residues.